The rows below give T cell receptor beta chains drawn from one sample of a study of T cells in Graves' hyperthyroidism and ophthalmopathy. TCRdb independently ran MiXCR on the multiplex PCR reads; one entry per CDR3 protein. The table includes around 340,000 distinct CDR3 sequences, approximately 18% detected once. The sequencing sample was made of blood. These receptors were obtained from a woman in her fifties or sixties with Graves' hyperthyroidism. Both conserved end residues are part of each CDR3. Each record gives: V gene, clone size, D gene, J gene, CDR3 protein, CDR3 DNA. The D gene is left open where the match is weak. Clone size is shown for a subset of rows, as once, few, many or a class of expanded clone.

V: TRBV28
size: NA
D: TRBD1
J: TRBJ2-1
CDR3: CASSPQGFNEQFF
DNA: TGTGCCAGCAGTCCACAGGGGTTCAATGAGCAGTTCTTC

V: TRBV28
size: few
D: TRBD2
J: TRBJ2-3
CDR3: CASSESELAGDTDTQYF
DNA: TGTGCCAGCAGCGAAAGTGAACTAGCGGGAGACACAGATACGCAGTATTTT

V: TRBV30
size: many
D: NA
J: TRBJ2-7
CDR3: CAWQSKQTYEQYF
DNA: TGTGCCTGGCAGTCAAAACAAACTTACGAGCAGTACTTC

V: TRBV3-1
size: once
D: NA
J: TRBJ2-6
CDR3: CASSSVYSGANVLTF
DNA: TGTGCCAGCAGCTCTGTATACTCTGGGGCCAACGTCCTGACTTTC

V: TRBV19
size: NA
D: NA
J: TRBJ2-1
CDR3: CASSERAPNNEQFF
DNA: TGTGCCAGTTCAGAGCGGGCCCCAAACAATGAGCAGTTCTTC

V: TRBV9
size: NA
D: NA
J: TRBJ1-6
CDR3: CASSVEAGAGSPLHF
DNA: TGTGCCAGCAGCGTAGAAGCGGGCGCGGGTTCACCCCTCCACTTT

V: TRBV27
size: few
D: NA
J: TRBJ1-6
CDR3: CASSPNPWSPLHF
DNA: TGTGCCAGCAGCCCAAATCCATGGTCTCCCCTCCACTTT

V: TRBV3-1
size: many
D: NA
J: TRBJ2-7
CDR3: CASSQAVYEQYF
DNA: TGTGCCAGCAGCCAGGCGGTTTACGAGCAGTACTTC

V: TRBV30
size: many
D: TRBD1
J: TRBJ1-1
CDR3: CARGTGATEAFF
DNA: TGTGCCAGAGGGACAGGCGCCACTGAAGCTTTCTTT

V: TRBV6-2/TRBV6-3
size: many
D: NA
J: TRBJ2-1
CDR3: CATGRNNEQFF
DNA: TGTGCCACAGGACGGAACAATGAGCAGTTCTTC

V: TRBV5-5
size: NA
D: TRBD1
J: TRBJ2-5
CDR3: CASSQGQTEETQYF
DNA: TGTGCCAGCAGCCAGGGACAGACCGAAGAGACCCAGTACTTC

V: TRBV6-2/TRBV6-3
size: few
D: NA
J: TRBJ1-1
CDR3: CASSYAGGRDFF
DNA: TGTGCCAGCAGTTACGCTGGGGGCCGGGATTTCTTT

V: TRBV18
size: many
D: TRBD1
J: TRBJ2-3
CDR3: CASSPVQGARTDTQYF
DNA: TGTGCCAGCTCACCAGTCCAGGGGGCGCGAACAGATACGCAGTATTTT

V: TRBV11-2
size: NA
D: NA
J: TRBJ2-7
CDR3: CASSRQDPGEQYF
DNA: TGTGCCAGCAGCCGACAGGACCCCGGAGAGCAGTACTTC

V: TRBV20-1
size: many
D: TRBD2
J: TRBJ2-1
CDR3: CSASGTSEYNEQFF
DNA: TGCAGTGCTAGCGGGACTAGCGAATACAATGAGCAGTTCTTC

V: TRBV12-3/TRBV12-4
size: NA
D: NA
J: TRBJ1-5
CDR3: CASSFGGPNQPQHF
DNA: TGTGCCAGCAGTTTCGGGGGGCCCAATCAGCCCCAGCATTTT

V: TRBV6-1
size: many
D: NA
J: TRBJ2-7
CDR3: CASCGTNYEQYF
DNA: TGTGCCAGCTGTGGGACAAACTACGAGCAGTACTTC

V: TRBV2
size: many
D: TRBD1
J: TRBJ1-1
CDR3: CASSPQGLGTEAFF
DNA: TGTGCCAGCAGCCCACAGGGGTTGGGCACTGAAGCTTTCTTT

V: TRBV12-3/TRBV12-4
size: NA
D: TRBD2
J: TRBJ2-1
CDR3: CASRSTSGDNEQFF
DNA: TGTGCCAGCAGATCGACTAGCGGTGACAATGAGCAGTTCTTC

V: TRBV24-1
size: few
D: NA
J: TRBJ2-3
CDR3: CATSDSGDTQYF
DNA: TGTGCCACCAGTGATTCGGGGGATACGCAGTATTTT

V: TRBV3-1
size: many
D: NA
J: TRBJ2-7
CDR3: CASSHSYEQYF
DNA: TGTGCCAGCAGTCACAGCTACGAGCAGTACTTC

V: TRBV19
size: few
D: TRBD1
J: TRBJ2-2
CDR3: CASSRTGSITGELFF
DNA: TGTGCCAGTAGTCGGACAGGCTCGATCACCGGGGAGCTGTTTTTT

V: TRBV19
size: NA
D: TRBD1
J: TRBJ1-3
CDR3: CASSRGQANSGNTIYF
DNA: TGTGCCAGTAGCCGGGGACAGGCAAACTCTGGAAACACCATATATTTT

V: TRBV18
size: few
D: NA
J: TRBJ2-5
CDR3: CASSDLEETQYF
DNA: TGTGCCAGCTCGGACCTAGAAGAGACCCAGTACTTC

V: TRBV11-1
size: NA
D: TRBD1
J: TRBJ1-1
CDR3: CASSPQTGLNTEAFF
DNA: TGTGCCAGCAGCCCCCAGACAGGGTTGAACACTGAAGCTTTCTTT

V: TRBV18
size: NA
D: TRBD1
J: TRBJ1-6
CDR3: CASSLQTGFNSPLHF
DNA: TGTGCCAGCTCACTTCAGACAGGGTTTAATTCACCCCTCCACTTT

V: TRBV6-1
size: many
D: NA
J: TRBJ1-2
CDR3: CASSENLNYGYTF
DNA: TGTGCCAGCAGTGAAAACCTTAACTATGGCTACACCTTC

V: TRBV29-1
size: NA
D: TRBD1
J: TRBJ2-3
CDR3: CSLGQAITDTQYF
DNA: TGCAGCTTAGGACAGGCGATCACAGATACGCAGTATTTT

V: TRBV6-2/TRBV6-3
size: NA
D: TRBD2
J: TRBJ2-5
CDR3: CASSYSHKLAGEPKETQYF
DNA: TGTGCCAGCAGTTACTCCCATAAACTAGCGGGGGAGCCGAAAGAGACCCAGTACTTC

V: TRBV11-3
size: few
D: TRBD2
J: TRBJ2-1
CDR3: CASSLWTSGRPDNEQFF
DNA: TGTGCCAGCAGCCTCTGGACTAGCGGGAGGCCAGACAATGAGCAGTTCTTC

V: TRBV28
size: NA
D: NA
J: TRBJ2-2
CDR3: CASRGGRIYTGELFF
DNA: TGTGCCAGCAGGGGGGGGCGAATTTACACCGGGGAGCTGTTTTTT

V: TRBV20-1
size: NA
D: NA
J: TRBJ2-3
CDR3: CSARPSEGTDTQYF
DNA: TGCAGTGCTAGGCCTAGCGAAGGCACAGATACGCAGTATTTT